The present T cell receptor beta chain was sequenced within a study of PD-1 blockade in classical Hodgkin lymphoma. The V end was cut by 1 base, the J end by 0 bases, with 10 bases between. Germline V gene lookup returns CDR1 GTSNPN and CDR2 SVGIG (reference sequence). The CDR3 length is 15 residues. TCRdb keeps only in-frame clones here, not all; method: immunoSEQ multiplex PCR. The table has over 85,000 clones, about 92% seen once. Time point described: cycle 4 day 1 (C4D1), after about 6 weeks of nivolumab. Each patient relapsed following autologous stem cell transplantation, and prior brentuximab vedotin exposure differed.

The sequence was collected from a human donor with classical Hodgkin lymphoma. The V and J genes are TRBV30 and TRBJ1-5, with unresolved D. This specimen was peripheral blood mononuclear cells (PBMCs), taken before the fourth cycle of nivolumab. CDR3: CAWSAPGYSNQPQHF. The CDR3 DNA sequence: TGTGCCTGGAGTGCCCCAGGTTATAGCAATCAGCCCCAGCATTTT.